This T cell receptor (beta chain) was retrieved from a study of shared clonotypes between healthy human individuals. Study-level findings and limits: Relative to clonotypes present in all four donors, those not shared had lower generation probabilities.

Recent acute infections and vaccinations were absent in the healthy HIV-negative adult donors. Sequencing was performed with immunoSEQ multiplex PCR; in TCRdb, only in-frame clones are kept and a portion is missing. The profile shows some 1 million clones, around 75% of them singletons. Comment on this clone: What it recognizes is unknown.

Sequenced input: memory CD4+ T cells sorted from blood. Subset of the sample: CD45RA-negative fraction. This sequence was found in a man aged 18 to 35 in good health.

The CDR3 is CASSLSQRDYGYTF. The CDR3 region has the DNA TGTGCCAGCAGCTTGTCGCAGAGAGACTATGGCTACACCTTC. This rearrangement joins TRBV11-2 to TRBJ1-2; D is unclear. The germline CDR1 and CDR2 sequences are SGHAT and FQNNGV. Trimming pared 3 bases from V and 3 bases from J, leaving 11 bases between. This CDR3 has 14 residues.